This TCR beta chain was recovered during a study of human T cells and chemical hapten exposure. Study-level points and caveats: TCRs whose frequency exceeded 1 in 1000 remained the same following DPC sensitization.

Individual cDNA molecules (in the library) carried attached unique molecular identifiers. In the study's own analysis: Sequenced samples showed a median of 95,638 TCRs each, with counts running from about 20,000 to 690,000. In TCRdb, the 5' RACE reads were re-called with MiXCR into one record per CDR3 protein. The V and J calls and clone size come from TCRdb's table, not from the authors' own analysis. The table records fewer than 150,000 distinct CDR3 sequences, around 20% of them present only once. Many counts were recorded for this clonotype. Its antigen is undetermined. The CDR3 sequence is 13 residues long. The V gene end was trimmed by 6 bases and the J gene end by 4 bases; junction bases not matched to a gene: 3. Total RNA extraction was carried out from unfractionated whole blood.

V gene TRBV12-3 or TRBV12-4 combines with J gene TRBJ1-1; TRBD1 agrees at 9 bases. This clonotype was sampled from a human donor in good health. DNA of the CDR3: TGTGCCAGCAGCCAGACAGGGGGCACTGAAGCTTTCTTT. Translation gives CASSQTGGTEAFF.